These 10 T cell receptor beta chains were sequenced from one sample in a study of PD-L1 blockade in urothelial cancer. Assay: immunoSEQ multiplex PCR; the TCRdb copy retains only in-frame clones and omits some. The data show 60,000 or so clones, about four fifths seen once. The material sequenced was PBMCs, taken around atezolizumab (anti-PD-L1) treatment. The source of these receptors is a man aged 65 to 79 with urothelial cancer.

The CDR3 here is CASNGAGRDTQYF. The CDR3 coding sequence is TGTGCCAGCAACGGAGCGGGAAGAGATACGCAGTATTTT. The rearrangement joins TRBV2 to TRBJ2-3; 7 bases map to TRBD2. This CDR3 spans 13 amino acids. Germline-derived CDR1 and CDR2 are SNHLY and FYNNEI. After removal of 7 bases from V and 5 bases from J, the junction contained 6 bases not matched to a gene.

This rearrangement joins TRBV9 to TRBJ2-3; 9 nucleotides line up with TRBD2. From germline, CDR1 is SGDLS and CDR2 YYNGEE. CDR3 size: 17 residues. The V gene end was trimmed by 4 bases and the J gene end by 0 bases; junction bases not matched to a gene: 9. CDR3 bases: TGTGCCAGCAGCCCTCAGCTAGCGGGAACTAGCACAGATACGCAGTATTTT. Translating it yields CASSPQLAGTSTDTQYF. Combining the CDR3 with reference TRBV9 and TRBJ2-3 gives the whole variable domain DSGVTQTPKHLITATGQRVTLRCSPRSGDLSVYWYQQSLDQGLQFLIQYYNGEERAKGNILERFSAQQFPDLHSELNLSSLELGDSALYFCASSPQLAGTSTDTQYFGPGTRLTVL.

In DNA, the CDR3 is TGTGCCAGCAGCGCCCGGGGAGGCCTAGGGAATGAGCAGTTCTTC. Amino acids: CASSARGGLGNEQFF. The chain combines TRBV5-4 with TRBJ2-1, with D perhaps TRBD2 (6 bases). Germline assignment: CDR1 SGHNT and CDR2 YYREEE (reference sequence). The CDR3 length is 15 residues. Deletions cut 4 bases from V and 7 bases from J, with 18 bases between.

The V and J genes are TRBV19 and TRBJ1-3; perhaps TRBD1 as D (5 bases). V was pared by 4 bases and J by 4 bases, with 14 bases between. The CDR3 runs 15 residues. CDR1 and CDR2 (germline): LNHDA, SQIVND (reference sequence). CDR3 residues: CASSKGAGPGNTIYF. The CDR3 DNA is TGTGCCAGTAGTAAGGGCGCGGGACCGGGAAACACCATATATTTT.

The chain recombines TRBV2 with TRBJ1-4, with D possibly TRBD1 on 5 matching bases. The length of the CDR3 is 13 residues. V lost 7 bases and J 3 bases, leaving 9 bases between the germline ends. Germline V gene sequence: CDR1 SNHLY, CDR2 FYNNEI. CDR3 sequence reads: CASKGVANEKLFF. The CDR3 DNA reads TGTGCCAGCAAAGGGGTGGCTAATGAAAAACTGTTTTTT.

The V and J genes are TRBV19 and TRBJ2-7; possible D gene TRBD1, 5 bases. The V gene's germline CDR1 is LNHDA and CDR2 SQIVND (reference sequence). The CDR3 loop spans 13 amino acids. V was cut by 9 bases and J by 7 bases, with 19 bases left in between. In nucleotides, the CDR3 is TGTGCCAGCTCCTTCAGGGCTCAACTAGAGCAGTACTTC. This encodes CASSFRAQLEQYF. Full variable domain (outside the CDR3, taken from reference TRBV19 and TRBJ2-7): DGGITQSPKYLFRKEGQNVTLSCEQNLNHDAMYWYRQDPGQGLRLIYYSQIVNDFQKGDIAEGYSVSREKKESFPLTVTSAQKNPTAFYLCASSFRAQLEQYFGPGTRLTVT.

The rearrangement links TRBV11-2 to TRBJ1-1; TRBD1 matches at 9 bases. CDR1 is SGHAT and CDR2 is FQNNGV in the germline V gene. Trimming cost V 5 bases and J 4 bases; bases outside gene matches: 8. The CDR3 loop spans 15 amino acids. The CDR3: CASSQRTGAGTEAFF. The DNA for the CDR3 is TGTGCCAGCAGCCAAAGGACAGGGGCGGGCACTGAAGCTTTCTTT.

The chain's CDR3 is CASSPGLVAGGQETQYF. In nucleotides, the CDR3 is TGTGCCAGCTCACCAGGGCTGGTAGCGGGAGGCCAAGAGACCCAGTACTTC. V and J are TRBV18 and TRBJ2-5; TRBD2 agrees at 10 bases. CDR3 size: 17 residues. Trimming took 2 bases from V and 1 from J; bases not matched to a gene: 7. Germline CDR1 KGHSH, CDR2 LQKENI.

J is TRBJ1-1 and V is TRBV30; D is perhaps TRBD1 (6 bases). V lost 0 bases, J lost 3 bases, and 11 bases lay in between. The germline gives CDR1 GTSNPN, CDR2 SVGIG (reference sequence). The CDR3 sequence is 14 residues long. The CDR3 DNA sequence: TGTGCCTGGAGTGTCTCACAGGGTTACACTGAAGCTTTCTTT. Translation: CAWSVSQGYTEAFF.

The table lists this clone with a count of one. V is TRBV29-1 and J is TRBJ2-5; a possible D gene is TRBD1 (6 bases). CDR3 length: 15 residues. Germline V CDR1 and CDR2: SQVTM, ANQGSEA. With 6 bases removed from V and 1 base from J, the gap between germline ends came to 18 bases. CDR3 DNA sequence: TGCAGCGTGAAAGCGGACAGCCAGTTCCAAGAGACCCAGTACTTC. Translation: CSVKADSQFQETQYF. The whole variable domain, remainder taken from reference TRBV29-1 and TRBJ2-5, is SAVISQKPSRDICQRGTSLTIQCQVDSQVTMMFWYRQQPGQSLTLIATANQGSEATYESGFVIDKFPISRPNLTFSTLTVSNMSPEDSSIYLCSVKADSQFQETQYFGPGTRLLVL.